Presented here are 10 T cell receptor beta chains from one specimen sequenced in a study of early T cells in non-severe SARS-CoV-2 infection. TCRdb re-derived calls from the 5' RACE reads in MiXCR, one entry per CDR3 protein. The sample records 55,000 or so distinct CDR3 sequences, 5% to 7.5% being singletons. The specimen comprised whole blood, sampled at baseline. The receptors were gathered from an adult who was a healthcare worker with PCR-confirmed SARS-CoV-2 infection or an uninfected control (not recorded which).

This clonotype was counted only a few times. The V and J genes are TRBV19 and TRBJ2-7; TRBD2 might be the D (5 bases). Germline values: CDR1 LNHDA, CDR2 SQIVND (reference sequence). There are 13 residues in the CDR3. V was trimmed by 5 bases and J by 7 bases, leaving 15 bases between them. The CDR3 loop is CASSSTFSGEQYF. As DNA, the CDR3 is TGTGCCAGTAGTTCAACCTTCTCGGGGGAGCAGTACTTC.

In this sample, this clonotype turned up many times. The rearrangement uses TRBV5-1 and TRBJ2-5; 10 bases match TRBD1. There are 15 residues in the CDR3. Per germline, CDR1 SGHRS and CDR2 YFSETQ. The V segment lost 0 bases and the J segment 5 bases; nucleotides outside the gene matches: 4. The CDR3 DNA reads as TGCGCCAGCAGCTTGGAGACAGGGGGCGGGGAGACCCAGTACTTC. The encoded protein is CASSLETGGGETQYF.

This clonotype was picked up a small number of times. The chain has TRBV15 and TRBJ2-5; either TRBD1 or TRBD2 may supply D (5 bases each). The CDR3 length is 11 residues. Trimming left V 1 base short and J 13 bases short, with 10 bases between. Germline V gene lookup returns CDR1 LNHNV and CDR2 YYDKDF (reference sequence). The CDR3 reads CATSRGGALYF. CDR3 coding DNA: TGTGCCACCAGCAGAGGAGGGGCCCTGTACTTC. The variable domain in full, with the rest retrieved from reference TRBV15 and TRBJ2-5, is DAMVIQNPRYQVTQFGKPVTLSCSQTLNHNVMYWYQQKSSQAPKLLFHYYDKDFNNEADTPDNFQSRRPNTSFCFLDIRSPGLGDTAMYLCATSRGGALYFGPGTRLLVL.

In this sample, this clonotype turned up many times. The chain is built from TRBV7-8 and TRBJ2-2, with 9 bases identical to TRBD1. CDR1 SGHVS and CDR2 FQNEAQ come from the germline V gene. This CDR3 comprises 17 residues. Trimming cost V 4 bases and J 7 bases; bases outside gene matches: 13. In DNA form, the CDR3 reads TGTGCCAGCAGCTCGAGGGTGGGACAGGGCACGAACGGGGAGCTGTTTTTT. Translated: CASSSRVGQGTNGELFF.

The chain employs TRBV29-1 and TRBJ2-5; a weak D match, TRBD1 (5 bases). This CDR3 comprises 13 residues. Trimming shortened V by 2 bases and J by 3 bases, and 10 bases separated the two germline ends. The germline V gene encodes CDR1 SQVTM and CDR2 ANQGSEA. CDR3 in amino acids: CSVERQPEETQYF. DNA of the CDR3: TGCAGCGTTGAAAGACAGCCCGAAGAGACCCAGTACTTC.

In nucleotides, the CDR3 is TGTGCCAGCTCCAGGTCCACGGGACAGGGGAAAAAACCCCTCCACTTT. Its translation is CASSRSTGQGKKPLHF. J is TRBJ1-6 and V is TRBV18; TRBD1 agrees at 10 bases. Trimming cost V 6 bases and J 12 bases; bases outside gene matches: 14. The CDR3 is made up of 16 amino acids. The germline CDR1 and CDR2 sequences are KGHSH and LQKENI.

This sequence joins TRBV4-3 and TRBJ2-7; 8 nucleotides line up with TRBD1. V lost 1 base and J lost 0; bases outside the gene matches: 14. The CDR3 runs 19 residues. Per the germline V gene, CDR1 is LGHNA and CDR2 is YSLEER. This chain's CDR3 is CASSQGTQGVQTASYEQYF. CDR3 DNA sequence: TGCGCCAGCAGCCAAGGGACACAGGGGGTACAGACAGCCTCCTACGAGCAGTACTTC.

This clonotype was observed at least ten times. The V and J genes are TRBV19 and TRBJ1-5; maybe TRBD1 (6 bases). This CDR3 comprises 14 residues. The germline V gene encodes CDR1 LNHDA and CDR2 SQIVND (reference sequence). The ends were cut back, 11 bases at V and 0 bases at J, with 14 bases in the middle. CDR3 region: CAPPDSHSNQPQHF. In nucleotides, the CDR3 is TGTGCCCCTCCGGACAGCCATAGCAATCAGCCCCAGCATTTT.

This chain uses TRBV5-1 with TRBJ2-1, with TRBD1 matching over 9 bases. J gave up 6 bases and V 5 bases, and 15 bases lay outside the gene matches. Germline CDR1 reads SGHRS; CDR2 reads YFSETQ. CDR3 length equals 17 residues. The CDR3 coding sequence is TGCGCCAGCAGTTCCTTTCCCCCGGGACAGGGCTCCAATGAGCAGTTCTTC. Translated: CASSSFPPGQGSNEQFF.

In its sample, this clonotype was seen many times. The rearrangement joins TRBV28 to TRBJ2-7; either TRBD1 or TRBD2 may supply D (7 bases each). Looked up from germline, CDR1 is MDHEN and CDR2 is SYDVKM. Trimming removed 3 bases at V and 4 bases at J, with 16 bases between. CDR3 length: 15 amino acids. DNA for the CDR3: TGTGCCAGCAGTTTGTCCCCCAGGGGGGGGTACGAGCAGTACTTC. Translated: CASSLSPRGGYEQYF.